The present TCR beta chain was sequenced within a study of naive and memory T cell subsets. Germline V gene lookup returns CDR1 WSHSY and CDR2 SAAADI. This CDR3 comprises 12 residues. Trimming cost V 6 bases and J 2 bases, with 8 bases left between them. Both TRBC1 and TRBC2 were covered by a beta constant-region primer of two equimolar oligonucleotides. The ligated cDNA underwent four PCR rounds using SP2 and nested alpha and beta constant-region primers. TCRdb re-derived calls from the UMI-ligation and nested PCR reads in MiXCR, one entry per CDR3 protein. The sample lists 80,000 to 95,000 distinct CDR3 sequences; over 9% were seen once. The table lists this clonotype with many counts.

This rearrangement joins TRBV10-2 to TRBJ2-7, with D maybe TRBD1 (6 bases). This receptor was obtained from a human donor in good health. What was sequenced was naive CD8+ T cells from blood. CDR3 sequence (DNA): TGCGCCAGCAGCCCAGGGGCCTACGAGCAGTACTTC. Translation: CASSPGAYEQYF.